Below are 10 T cell receptor beta chains sequenced from a single sample in a study of cytomegalovirus exposure and HLA in healthy donors. It was with 60 Vbeta and 13 Jbeta primers that the PCR ran. The method was immunoSEQ multiplex PCR; TCRdb's version includes in-frame clones alone and lacks a portion of them. The table lists approximately 150,000 clones, about 80% of them singletons. The sequenced sample was PBMCs. These receptors all stem from a man aged 18 to 30 in good health and CMV-seropositive.

The rearrangement uses TRBV7-2 and TRBJ1-1; TRBD1 agrees at 9 bases. V lost 4 bases to trimming and J lost 4 bases; unmatched junction nucleotides: 4. CDR1 and CDR2 (germline): SGHTA, FQGNSA. The CDR3 is 14 amino acids. In DNA form, the CDR3 reads TGTGCCAGCAGCTCAGGGACAGGGTCCACTGAAGCTTTCTTT. This sequence encodes CASSSGTGSTEAFF.

The chain uses TRBV29-1 and TRBJ2-1, with 10 bases matching TRBD2. The germline V gene has CDR1 SQVTM and CDR2 ANQGSEA. V was pared by 7 bases and J by 3 bases, with 3 bases of the junction left unmatched. This CDR3 spans 13 amino acids. CDR3 sequence reads: CSAVAGGYNEQFF. CDR3 sequence (DNA): TGCAGCGCCGTAGCGGGGGGCTACAATGAGCAGTTCTTC.

This chain joins TRBV5-6 and TRBJ2-1, with 7 bases matching TRBD1. The germline V gene encodes CDR1 SGHDT and CDR2 YYEEEE. Trimming took 0 bases from V and 0 from J; bases not matched to a gene: 3. CDR3 length: 16 residues. The CDR3, as DNA: TGTGCCAGCAGCTTGGTGACAGGGAGCTCCTACAATGAGCAGTTCTTC. Translated, it gives CASSLVTGSSYNEQFF.

The chain is built from TRBV9 and TRBJ2-5, with 9 bases aligning to TRBD1. The germline V gene has CDR1 SGDLS and CDR2 YYNGEE. The CDR3 length is 16 residues. V shed 4 bases and J 5 bases; nucleotides not matched to a gene: 12. Written as DNA, the CDR3 is TGTGCCAGCAGCCTAAGCGGGACAGGGAATTTGGAGACCCAGTACTTC. Its translation: CASSLSGTGNLETQYF.

V usage is TRBV6-1 and J usage is TRBJ1-5; D ambiguous. Germline CDR1 and CDR2: MNHNS and SASEGT. With 0 bases removed from V and 7 bases from J, the gap between germline ends came to 4 bases. The CDR3 covers 12 residues. The CDR3 loop reads CASSEARQPQHF. For the CDR3, the DNA is TGTGCCAGCAGTGAAGCGAGGCAGCCCCAGCATTTT.

V gene TRBV19 combines with J gene TRBJ1-4; D possibly corresponds to TRBD1 (5 bases). Germline V gene data show CDR1 as LNHDA and CDR2 as SQIVND (reference sequence). The CDR3 is 15 amino acids. V was pared by 4 bases and J by 0 bases, with 9 bases between. CDR3 protein: CASSTQAATNEKLFF. CDR3 nucleotides: TGTGCCAGTAGTACACAGGCGGCAACTAATGAAAAACTGTTTTTT.

The rearrangement joins TRBV5-4 to TRBJ2-5; 13 nucleotides line up with TRBD2. V shed 4 bases and J 3 bases; nucleotides not matched to a gene: 9. This CDR3 is built from 17 residues. Looked up from germline, CDR1 is SGHNT and CDR2 is YYREEE (reference sequence). The CDR3 bases are TGTGCCAGCAGCCTGGGGTGGGGGACTAGCGGGGAAGAGACCCAGTACTTC. Translating it yields CASSLGWGTSGEETQYF.

The V and J genes are TRBV28 and TRBJ2-1; 7 positions agree with TRBD2. This CDR3 is 17 amino acids long. Germline assignment: CDR1 MDHEN and CDR2 SYDVKM. Trimming at V came to 10 bases and at J to 0 bases, leaving 15 bases not matched to a gene. The CDR3 loop reads CATISTGGTSSYNEQFF. The CDR3 nucleotides are TGTGCCACCATTTCGACGGGGGGTACGAGCTCCTACAATGAGCAGTTCTTC. Filled out from reference TRBV28 and TRBJ2-1, the complete variable domain reads DVKVTQSSRYLVKRTGEKVFLECVQDMDHENMFWYRQDPGLGLRLIYFSYDVKMKEKGDIPEGYSVSREKKERFSLILESASTNQTSMYLCATISTGGTSSYNEQFFGPGTRLTVL.

This CDR3 is CSVGNRDRGVDEQYF. CDR3 DNA sequence: TGCAGCGTTGGAAACCGGGACAGGGGAGTCGACGAGCAGTACTTC. The chain is built from TRBV29-1 and TRBJ2-7; TRBD1 matches 10 bases. Germline V CDR1 and CDR2: SQVTM, ANQGSEA. The CDR3 covers 15 residues. V lost 4 bases and J lost 5; bases outside the gene matches: 11.

The rearrangement links TRBV2 to TRBJ2-6; no definite D call. CDR3 length: 16 amino acids. Trimming took 8 bases from V and 0 from J, leaving 14 bases between them. In germline, CDR1 is SNHLY, CDR2 FYNNEI. CDR3 nucleotide sequence: TGTGCCAGCTCAAGTTTAGTCTTCTCTGGGGCCAACGTCCTGACTTTC. It specifies CASSSLVFSGANVLTF. Full variable domain (outside the CDR3, taken from reference TRBV2 and TRBJ2-6): EPEVTQTPSHQVTQMGQEVILRCVPISNHLYFYWYRQILGQKVEFLVSFYNNEISEKSEIFDDQFSVERPDGSNFTLKIRSTKLEDSAMYFCASSSLVFSGANVLTFGAGSRLTVL.